Sequencing of this T cell receptor beta chain was carried out in a study of cytomegalovirus exposure and HLA in healthy donors. Overall study findings and caveats: DRB1 showed the most TCR associations and HLA-C the fewest in a later analysis, as rates varied by HLA locus. There were some public TCRs occurring in many donors, but most TCR sequences were rare. Data from an earlier analysis indicated that most TCR beta V segments were productive either about 87% or about 30% of the time.

CDR1 is SNHLY, CDR2 FYNNEI, per germline. CDR3 length equals 15 residues. V shed 5 bases, J shed 1 base, and the junction held 4 bases outside the gene matches. Vbeta (60) and Jbeta (13) primers were used in the PCR. Some clones are missing from TCRdb's copy, which holds only in-frame ones; the method was immunoSEQ multiplex PCR. The data hold roughly 220,000 clones, with approximately 79% observed a single time. Turning to this clone: As yet, its antigen is unknown.

Sequenced input: PBMCs. The receptor was isolated from a man aged 50-60 years in good health and CMV-seronegative. The chain couples TRBV2 to TRBJ1-4, with 7 bases identical to TRBD1. In DNA, the CDR3 is TGTGCCAGCAGTCCCCGACAGGGAACTAATGAAAAACTGTTTTTT. As protein: CASSPRQGTNEKLFF.